This TCR beta chain was obtained from a study of molecular identifiers for immune sequencing clone quantification. Regarding the study as a whole: Clones above 20 RNA copies contained over 97% of effector molecules and under 1% of naive molecules.

With listed TCR primers and previously described methods, bulk TCR libraries were prepared. TCRdb called the PCR reads again in MiXCR, with one record for every CDR3 protein. In the table there are some 320,000 distinct CDR3 sequences, 24% of which are singletons. Libraries of naive CD8 T cells were made from approximately 22,000 to 940,000 sorted cells. They used 10%, 30% or 50% RNA. Points on this clonotype: The antigen remains undetermined.

CDR1 is SGDLS and CDR2 is YYNGEE in the germline V gene. The CDR3 runs to 17 residues. With 0 bases removed from V and 0 bases from J, the gap between germline ends came to 12 bases. The sequenced sample consisted of naive CD8+ T cells from blood, with Jurkat cell RNA spiked in. Subset indicated: FACS-sorted CD8+CD4-CCR7+CD45RA+ naive T cells. The V gene is TRBV9, the J gene TRBJ2-2; D may be TRBD2 (6 bases). The clonotype comes from a human donor in good health. Some libraries in this study had Jurkat cell RNA spiked in. The DNA for the CDR3 is TGTGCCAGCAGCGTAGCTACGGAGGGCCCGAACACCGGGGAGCTGTTTTTT. This codes for CASSVATEGPNTGELFF.